This T cell receptor (beta chain) was obtained from a study of blood T cell repertoires in COVID-19. Across the study: The United States, Italy and Spain were the sources of the acute and convalescent COVID-19 samples.

The study recruited people aged about 18 to 90 years across 20 to 30 US areas. Cohort placement rested on clinical history that participants reported themselves. Per the study methods: Nucleated cell counts were estimated from reference gene primer amplification. TCRdb's copy holds only in-frame clones and misses some; the assay was immunoSEQ multiplex PCR. D and trimming come from the DNA, and the V and J calls and clone size come from that table. The data contain about 170,000 clones, around nine tenths of them singletons. The receptor's source is a woman between 18 and 29 years old who had recovered from COVID-19. Sequencing input: PBMCs or T cells enriched from blood (not recorded which).

The CDR3 DNA reads as TGCGCCAGCAGCCGAACAACGAATACAACAGGGAGGGGGGTCTACGAGCAGTACTTC. Amino acid sequence: CASSRTTNTTGRGVYEQYF. J is TRBJ2-7 and V is TRBV10-1, with TRBD2 as a possible D gene (7 bases). From germline, CDR1 is WNHNN and CDR2 SYGVQD (reference sequence). The V end was cut by 6 bases, the J end by 3 bases, with 30 bases between. This CDR3 region has 19 residues.